This passage covers 17 T cell receptor beta chains from one sample sequenced in a study of OX40 agonist ivuxolimab in advanced cancers. This table comes from immunoSEQ multiplex PCR, and its TCRdb copy is limited to in-frame clones, with some not included. The sample has around 80,000 clones; about four fifths are singletons. The specimen was CD4+ or CD8+ T cells sorted from blood, collected in a trial of the OX40 agonist ivuxolimab. All receptors derive from an adult with an advanced solid tumor such as melanoma, head and neck, liver or kidney cancer.

The V gene is TRBV29-1, the J gene TRBJ2-7; 7 nucleotides align to TRBD2. Losses at the gene ends were 4 bases for V and 3 bases for J; bases not matched to a gene: 3. The CDR3 covers 12 residues. Germline V CDR1 and CDR2: SQVTM, ANQGSEA. The CDR3 is CSVAGLFYEQYF. CDR3 coding DNA: TGCAGCGTTGCGGGACTATTCTACGAGCAGTACTTC.

This rearrangement joins TRBV30 to TRBJ2-7; D could derive from TRBD1 or TRBD2 (5 bases each). The CDR3 sequence is 12 residues long. CDR1 is GTSNPN, CDR2 SVGIG, per germline (reference sequence). V lost 3 bases and J 6 bases, leaving 12 bases between the germline ends. The DNA of the CDR3 is TGTGCCTGGAGCATGGGGGTGAGCGAGCAGTACTTC. Translated: CAWSMGVSEQYF.

The chain has TRBV6-6 and TRBJ2-1, with D possibly being TRBD2 (5 bases). The CDR3 contains 13 residues. Germline V CDR1 and CDR2: MNHNY, SVGAGI (reference sequence). V was cut by 5 bases and J by 3 bases, with 8 bases left in between. The CDR3 loop reads CASSRTDYNEQFF. CDR3 in DNA: TGTGCCAGCAGTCGGACTGACTACAATGAGCAGTTCTTC.

CDR3 coding DNA: TGTGCCAGTAGTATTATGTCCGACGGGACCCAGTACTTC. It translates to CASSIMSDGTQYF. This rearrangement joins TRBV19 to TRBJ2-5; no clear D. The V end lost 3 bases, the J end lost 7 bases, and 12 bases lay between the germline ends. The CDR3 consists of 13 residues. The germline V gene has CDR1 LNHDA and CDR2 SQIVND (reference sequence).

V gene TRBV5-4 combines with J gene TRBJ2-1; 9 bases fit TRBD2. This CDR3 is 17 amino acids long. V lost 0 bases and J lost 6; bases outside the gene matches: 10. Germline CDR1 SGHNT, CDR2 YYREEE (reference sequence). CDR3 protein: CASSLVRGAGGPNEQFF. The CDR3 DNA sequence: TGTGCCAGCAGCTTGGTCAGAGGAGCGGGAGGCCCCAATGAGCAGTTCTTC.

This sequence joins TRBV5-4 and TRBJ1-4, with TRBD1 matching over 7 bases. Germline V CDR1 and CDR2: SGHNT, YYREEE (reference sequence). The CDR3 is 13 residues long. V was clipped by 6 bases and J by 8 bases; unmatched bases: 7. The CDR3 bases are TGTGCCAGCACCGAGGGGGCCGGAGAAAAACTGTTTTTT. Its translation: CASTEGAGEKLFF.

The rearrangement uses TRBV20-1 and TRBJ2-3; D is perhaps TRBD2 (6 bases). Between the trimmed V and J ends, which lost 5 bases and 11 bases, there was a span of 11 bases. The length of the CDR3 is 10 residues. Germline loops: CDR1 DFQATT, CDR2 SNEGSKA (reference sequence). CDR3 sequence reads: CSAGTRKQYF. For the CDR3, the DNA is TGCAGTGCTGGGACTCGCAAGCAGTATTTT.

The chain combines TRBV5-1 with TRBJ2-7; D not resolved. CDR3 length: 14 residues. Per germline, CDR1 SGHRS and CDR2 YFSETQ. V gave up 0 bases and J gave up 2 bases, with 9 bases separating them. CDR3 residues: CASSLDPRTYEQYF. The CDR3 DNA reads as TGCGCCAGCAGCTTGGATCCGAGGACCTACGAGCAGTACTTC. Using reference TRBV5-1 and TRBJ2-7 for the parts outside the CDR3, the full variable domain is KAGVTQTPRYLIKTRGQQVTLSCSPISGHRSVSWYQQTPGQGLQFLFEYFSETQRNKGNFPGRFSGRQFSNSRSEMNVSTLELGDSALYLCASSLDPRTYEQYFGPGTRLTVT.

The chain links TRBV19 to TRBJ2-2, with a weak D call TRBD2 (6 bases). Germline assignment: CDR1 LNHDA and CDR2 SQIVND (reference sequence). V shed 7 bases and J shed 6 bases, with 18 bases lying between them. CDR3 length: 15 amino acids. CDR3 loop: CASKPDGGIPGELFF. Here the CDR3 DNA reads TGTGCCAGTAAACCCGACGGGGGAATCCCCGGGGAGCTGTTTTTT. Supplemented by reference TRBV19 and TRBJ2-2, the full variable domain reads DGGITQSPKYLFRKEGQNVTLSCEQNLNHDAMYWYRQDPGQGLRLIYYSQIVNDFQKGDIAEGYSVSREKKESFPLTVTSAQKNPTAFYLCASKPDGGIPGELFFGEGSRLTVL.

The rearrangement joins TRBV11-2 to TRBJ1-6; the D is unclear. Trimming shortened V by 4 bases and J by 5 bases, and 9 bases separated the two germline ends. CDR3 length equals 14 residues. From germline, CDR1 is SGHAT and CDR2 FQNNGV. The CDR3 DNA reads TGTGCCAGCAGCTCCTTAAGGGATAATTCACCCCTCCACTTT. It translates to CASSSLRDNSPLHF.

This chain connects TRBV2 to TRBJ2-5; TRBD1 is a possible D gene (5 bases). The V gene lost 7 bases and the J gene lost 1 base, with 16 bases spanning the gap. Germline CDR1 is SNHLY and CDR2 is FYNNEI. The CDR3 consists of 15 residues. The CDR3 sequence: CASKLLGQAQETQYF. The CDR3 DNA follows: TGTGCCAGCAAGTTGTTGGGGCAGGCCCAAGAGACCCAGTACTTC.

A word on this clone: Other DNA sequences in this sample translate to the same CDR3. The J gene is TRBJ1-2, the V gene TRBV28, with 10 bases identical to TRBD1. Trimming cost V 6 bases and J 8 bases; bases outside gene matches: 9. From germline, CDR1 is MDHEN and CDR2 SYDVKM. CDR3 length equals 14 residues. The CDR3: CASSRQGAGGGYTF. In nucleotides, the CDR3 is TGTGCCAGCAGCCGACAGGGGGCCGGGGGGGGCTACACCTTC.

This chain links TRBV7-8 with TRBJ1-4; weak D call: TRBD1 (6 bases). This CDR3 has 16 amino acids. The germline gives CDR1 SGHVS, CDR2 FQNEAQ. With 1 base removed from V and 7 bases from J, the gap between germline ends came to 16 bases. CDR3 nucleotides: TGTGCCAGCAGCTTAGGATCTTGGGGGCGTCTTGAAAAACTGTTTTTT. It is translated as CASSLGSWGRLEKLFF. The full variable domain, in which reference TRBV7-8 and TRBJ1-4 provide the parts outside the CDR3, is GAGVSQSPRYKVAKRGQDVALRCDPISGHVSLFWYQQALGQGPEFLTYFQNEAQLDKSGLPSDRFFAERPEGSVSTLKIQRTQQEDSAVYLCASSLGSWGRLEKLFFGSGTQLSVL.

The V and J genes are TRBV6-6 and TRBJ1-6; D is uncertain. The CDR3 spans 16 residues. V lost 5 bases to trimming and J lost 9 bases, with 20 bases between them. Per germline, CDR1 MNHNY and CDR2 SVGAGI (reference sequence). CDR3 sequence (DNA): TGTGCCAGCAGTCCCAATCAACCAGCCCGTGGTTCACCCCTCCACTTT. It is translated as CASSPNQPARGSPLHF.

The V call is TRBV9, the J call TRBJ2-7; D might be TRBD1 (5 bases). The V end lost 4 bases, the J end lost 0 bases, and 14 bases lay between the germline ends. The germline gives CDR1 SGDLS, CDR2 YYNGEE. The CDR3 is 15 amino acids. CDR3 in DNA: TGTGCCAGCAGCCCCACTGCGACAGACTCCTACGAGCAGTACTTC. Protein: CASSPTATDSYEQYF.

This chain connects TRBV12-5 to TRBJ1-1, with D unresolved. The CDR3 is 12 residues long. Germline V gene data show CDR1 as LGHNT and CDR2 as FRNRAP. The V end was cut by 8 bases, the J end by 2 bases, with 9 bases between. The CDR3 protein is CASQLENTEAFF. The CDR3 bases are TGTGCTAGTCAGTTAGAAAACACTGAAGCTTTCTTT. The variable domain in full, completed from reference TRBV12-5 and TRBJ1-1, reads DARVTQTPRHKVTEMGQEVTMRCQPILGHNTVFWYRQTMMQGLELLAYFRNRAPLDDSGMPKDRFSAEMPDATLATLKIQPSEPRDSAVYFCASQLENTEAFFGQGTRLTVV.

The V gene is TRBV19, the J gene TRBJ2-3, with 8 nucleotides matching TRBD2. CDR1 LNHDA and CDR2 SQIVND come from the germline V gene (reference sequence). The V segment lost 3 bases and the J segment 5 bases; nucleotides outside the gene matches: 7. The CDR3 covers 15 residues. The DNA for the CDR3 is TGTGCCAGTAGTATCAGCGGGAGAGTAGGAGATACGCAGTATTTT. It specifies CASSISGRVGDTQYF.